This T cell receptor beta chain came from a study of radiotherapy plus CTLA-4 blockade in lung cancer. Profiling relied on immunoSEQ multiplex PCR, and the TCRdb table lists in-frame clones only, not all of them. The data contain over 85,000 clones, approximately 78% of them singletons. Focal radiation and CTLA-4 blockade (ipilimumab) were tested in chemo-refractory metastatic non-small-cell lung cancer patients. The germline V gene has CDR1 KGHSH and CDR2 LQKENI. V lost 0 bases and J lost 6, with 15 bases in between. The CDR3 sequence is 16 residues long. This rearrangement joins TRBV18 to TRBJ1-5; D possibly corresponds to TRBD1 (5 bases). The sequencing used peripheral blood, collected from a patient treated with radiotherapy plus ipilimumab. This sequence was found in a human donor with non-small cell lung cancer that progressed on radiotherapy plus ipilimumab. CDR3 nucleotides: TGTGCCAGCTCACCACCCGGGCAGGGCGCGTTTCAGCCCCAGCATTTT. Amino acid sequence: CASSPPGQGAFQPQHF.